This TCR beta chain was retrieved from a study of Ad26.COV2.S vaccination and SARS-CoV-2 variants. This CDR3 spans 13 amino acids. CDR1 SEHNR and CDR2 FQNEAQ come from the germline V gene (reference sequence). The V and J ends lost 6 bases and 4 bases respectively, with 12 bases between them. Treatment indicated: some 20 received Ad26.COV2.S at low or high dose, single or two shots; several received placebo; per-sample allocation not given. Sampling took place 63 days after the first vaccine or placebo injection. Whoever gave the sample was an adult aged 18-55 years in Boston. Profiled with immunoSEQ multiplex PCR; TCRdb holds only in-frame clones, not every one. The profile shows hundreds of thousands of clones, 89% of them singletons. Details on this clone: Its target is unknown.

Study-wide points: While placebo recipients had lower spike-specific TCR breadth, vaccine recipients had more.

The sample in question was peripheral blood, obtained in a trial of Ad26.COV2.S vaccine versus placebo. The receptor's source is a person between 18 and 59 years old who received the Ad26.COV2.S COVID-19 vaccine or a placebo. The V gene is TRBV7-9, the J gene TRBJ1-1, with D possibly being TRBD1 (5 bases). CDR3 nucleotide sequence: TGTGCCAGCAGTGGGGCCGCCGGCACTGAAGCTTTCTTT. This translates into CASSGAAGTEAFF.